This T cell receptor (beta chain) appears in the sequencing data of a study of regulatory T cells. The PCR used 52 TRBV and 13 TRBJ primers. Assay: immunoSEQ multiplex PCR; the TCRdb copy retains only in-frame clones and omits some. The data hold 25,000 to 35,000 clones, with 85% to 95% observed a single time. Study-level results: Patient repertoires had restricted TRB V-J pairs and skewed V and J usage, most in Tregs. Hydrophobic residues at CDR3 positions 6 and 7 were enriched in conventional CD4+ T cells of CD3G-deficient patients.

The CDR3 has 15 amino acids. Germline V CDR1 and CDR2: SEHNR, FQNEAQ (reference sequence). The germline V and J ends were trimmed by 2 bases and 3 bases, with 12 bases remaining between them. On this clone: Its antigen is not identified.

Two CD3G-deficient patients had more severe autoimmunity; all had some. Patients aged 2 to 39 years had fewer naive and more memory CD4+ and CD8+ T cells. CD4+ cells were sorted into CD25-high CD127-low regulatory cells and CD25-low CD127-high conventional cells. The receptor was isolated from a young adult with CD3G deficiency. J is TRBJ2-3 and V is TRBV7-9, with D tentatively TRBD1 (6 bases). The sequencing sample was made of conventional CD4+ T cells sorted from blood. The chain's CDR3 is CASSLQGTGTDTQYF. The CDR3 DNA follows: TGTGCCAGCAGCTTACAGGGGACGGGAACAGATACGCAGTATTTT.